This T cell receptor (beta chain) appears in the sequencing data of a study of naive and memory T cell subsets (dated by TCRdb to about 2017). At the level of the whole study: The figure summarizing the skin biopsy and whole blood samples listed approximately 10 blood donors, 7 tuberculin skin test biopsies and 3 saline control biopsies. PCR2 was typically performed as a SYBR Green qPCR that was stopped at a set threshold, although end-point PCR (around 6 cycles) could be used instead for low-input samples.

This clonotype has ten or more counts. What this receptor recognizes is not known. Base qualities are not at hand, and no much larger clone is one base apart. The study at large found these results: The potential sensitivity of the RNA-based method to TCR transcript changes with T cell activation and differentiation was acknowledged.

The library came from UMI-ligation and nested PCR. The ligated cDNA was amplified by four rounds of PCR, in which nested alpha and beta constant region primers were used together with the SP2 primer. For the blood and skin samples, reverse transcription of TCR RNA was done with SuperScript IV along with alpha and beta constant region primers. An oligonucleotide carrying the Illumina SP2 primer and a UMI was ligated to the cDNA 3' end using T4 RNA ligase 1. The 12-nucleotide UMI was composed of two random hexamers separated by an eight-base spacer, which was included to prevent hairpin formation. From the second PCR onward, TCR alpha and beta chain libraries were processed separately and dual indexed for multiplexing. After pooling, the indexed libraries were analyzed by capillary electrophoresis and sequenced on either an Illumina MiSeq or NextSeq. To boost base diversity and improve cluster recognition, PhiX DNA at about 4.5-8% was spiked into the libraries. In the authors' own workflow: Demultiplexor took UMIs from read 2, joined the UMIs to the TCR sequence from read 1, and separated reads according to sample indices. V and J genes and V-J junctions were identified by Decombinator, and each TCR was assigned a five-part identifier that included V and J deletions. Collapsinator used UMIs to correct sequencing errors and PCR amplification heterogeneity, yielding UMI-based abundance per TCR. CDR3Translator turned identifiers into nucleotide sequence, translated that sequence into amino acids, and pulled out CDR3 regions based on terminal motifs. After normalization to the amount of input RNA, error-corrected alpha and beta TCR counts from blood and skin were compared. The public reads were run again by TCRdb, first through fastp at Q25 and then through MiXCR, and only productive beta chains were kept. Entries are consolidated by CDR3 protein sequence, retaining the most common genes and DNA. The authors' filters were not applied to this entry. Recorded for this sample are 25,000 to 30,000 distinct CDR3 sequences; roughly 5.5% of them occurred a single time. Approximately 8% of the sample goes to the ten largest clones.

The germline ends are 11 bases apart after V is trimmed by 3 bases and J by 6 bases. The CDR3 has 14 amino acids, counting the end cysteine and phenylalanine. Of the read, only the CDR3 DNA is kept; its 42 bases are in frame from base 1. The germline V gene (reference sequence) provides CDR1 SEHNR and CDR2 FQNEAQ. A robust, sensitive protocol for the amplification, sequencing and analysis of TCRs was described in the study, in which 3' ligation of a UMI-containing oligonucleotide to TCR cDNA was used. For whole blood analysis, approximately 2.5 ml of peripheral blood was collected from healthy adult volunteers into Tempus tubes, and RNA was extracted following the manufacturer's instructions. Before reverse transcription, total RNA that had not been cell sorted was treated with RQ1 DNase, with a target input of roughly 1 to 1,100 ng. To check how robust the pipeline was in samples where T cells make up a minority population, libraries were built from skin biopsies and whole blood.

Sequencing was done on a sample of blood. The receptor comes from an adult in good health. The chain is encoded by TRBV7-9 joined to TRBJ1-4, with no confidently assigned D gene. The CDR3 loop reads CASSFSLGDEKLFF. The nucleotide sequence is TGTGCCAGCAGCTTCTCGTTAGGAGATGAAAAACTGTTTTTT.